The clone carrying this T cell receptor (beta chain) occurred many times. Each CDR3 protein gets one entry after TCRdb re-called the RT-PCR reads with MiXCR. This sample has over 200,000 distinct CDR3 sequences; roughly two fifths occur once, and the top ten carry approximately 10%. This sample stems from a study of patients and donors after allogeneic stem cell transplantation. V gave up 5 bases and J gave up 10 bases, with 22 bases separating them. CDR3 length: 16 residues. CDR1 is SGDLS, CDR2 YYNGEE, per germline. The chain uses TRBV9 and TRBJ1-6; D may be TRBD1 (5 bases). This receptor was identified in a human donor who was either an allogeneic HSCT recipient or a stem cell or donor lymphocyte infusion donor (not recorded which). It is not recorded whose cells these are; they may come from a transplant donor. Material for sequencing was blood, either unsorted or a sorted T cell fraction (not recorded which). CDR3 DNA sequence: TGTGCCAGCAGTCGTAGCGCAGGGACCTCCGGATCACCCCTCCACTTT. Protein product: CASSRSAGTSGSPLHF. Full variable domain (remainder filled in from reference TRBV9 and TRBJ1-6): DSGVTQTPKHLITATGQRVTLRCSPRSGDLSVYWYQQSLDQGLQFLIQYYNGEERAKGNILERFSAQQFPDLHSELNLSSLELGDSALYFCASSRSAGTSGSPLHFGNGTRLTVT.